The 13 T cell receptor beta chains below come from one sample, sequenced in a study of blood T cell repertoires in COVID-19. TCRdb keeps only in-frame clones here, not all; method: immunoSEQ multiplex PCR. Altogether 80,000 to 100,000 clones are present, 80% being singletons, with the ten largest covering about a sixth. The specimen was peripheral blood. These TCRs come from a woman older than 75 with active or convalescent COVID-19.

The V gene is TRBV6-5, the J gene TRBJ2-5; maybe TRBD2 (6 bases). In germline, CDR1 is MNHEY, CDR2 SVGAGI. The CDR3 loop spans 16 amino acids. The V end lost 0 bases, the J end lost 4 bases, and 15 bases lay between the germline ends. CDR3 sequence (DNA): TGTGCCAGCAGTTACTCCGACGGGAGCTCCCGAGAGACCCAGTACTTC. Encoded protein: CASSYSDGSSRETQYF.

This clone showed up just once. This chain joins TRBV9 and TRBJ1-3; 7 bases align to TRBD1. In germline, CDR1 is SGDLS, CDR2 YYNGEE. With V trimmed by 4 bases and J by 2 bases, 6 bases remained unmatched. The length of the CDR3 is 15 residues. CDR3 in DNA: TGTGCCAGCAGCACCCAAGGGACAGCTGGAAACACCATATATTTT. Residues: CASSTQGTAGNTIYF.

The chain uses TRBV6-6 and TRBJ1-5, with D possibly TRBD1 on 6 matching bases. The CDR3 sequence is 15 residues long. Germline V gene lookup returns CDR1 MNHNY and CDR2 SVGAGI (reference sequence). V was trimmed by 6 bases and J by 2 bases, leaving 14 bases between them. The CDR3, as DNA: TGTGCCAGCAGCCGGACAGATGGAGGCAATCAGCCCCAGCATTTT. Encoded protein: CASSRTDGGNQPQHF.

The V and J genes are TRBV19 and TRBJ1-5; 8 bases agree with TRBD1. Unmatched junction bases numbered 6, after V lost 5 bases and J lost 6 bases. CDR1 LNHDA and CDR2 SQIVND come from the germline V gene (reference sequence). The length of the CDR3 is 14 residues. CDR3 sequence reads: CASSVTGAGQPQHF. Here the CDR3 DNA reads TGTGCCAGTAGTGTGACAGGGGCGGGTCAGCCCCAGCATTTT.

V usage is TRBV5-1 and J usage is TRBJ2-5; 9 bases map to TRBD2. The CDR3 extends over 13 amino acids. Unmatched junction bases numbered 3, after V lost 5 bases and J lost 4 bases. Germline V gives CDR1 SGHRS, CDR2 YFSETQ. Here the CDR3 DNA reads TGCGCCAGCAGTAGCGGGAGTACAGAGACCCAGTACTTC. As protein: CASSSGSTETQYF. Complete variable domain (other parts from reference TRBV5-1 and TRBJ2-5): KAGVTQTPRYLIKTRGQQVTLSCSPISGHRSVSWYQQTPGQGLQFLFEYFSETQRNKGNFPGRFSGRQFSNSRSEMNVSTLELGDSALYLCASSSGSTETQYFGPGTRLLVL.

A single count supports this clone. This chain joins TRBV11-1 and TRBJ2-7, with 7 bases fitting TRBD1. J gave up 6 bases and V 8 bases, and 13 bases lay outside the gene matches. The CDR3 sequence is 14 residues long. Germline CDR1 is SGHAT and CDR2 is FQDESV (reference sequence). CDR3 sequence: CASGQLRAGGEQYF. DNA for the CDR3: TGTGCCAGCGGACAGCTACGAGCAGGGGGCGAGCAGTACTTC.

The rearrangement joins TRBV28 to TRBJ2-7, with a tentative D call TRBD1 (6 bases). V was pared by 7 bases and J by 3 bases, with 16 bases between. CDR3 length equals 14 residues. Germline V lookup: CDR1 MDHEN, CDR2 SYDVKM. The DNA of the CDR3 is TGTGCCAGCACCCTCTCCCAGGGGATCTACGAGCAGTACTTC. Protein sequence: CASTLSQGIYEQYF.

V is TRBV19 and J is TRBJ1-4; D unresolved. The length of the CDR3 is 14 residues. V shed 5 bases and J shed 7 bases, with 14 bases lying between them. Germline CDR1 is LNHDA and CDR2 is SQIVND (reference sequence). The CDR3 DNA reads TGTGCCAGTAGTTCAGCAATCGGAGTTGAAAAACTGTTTTTT. It translates to CASSSAIGVEKLFF.

The chain has TRBV29-1 and TRBJ1-1, with D hard to call. V gave up 4 bases and J gave up 1 base, with 4 bases separating them. The CDR3 length is 11 residues. Germline CDR1 and CDR2: SQVTM and ANQGSEA. The CDR3 loop reads CSVGQNTEAFF. In DNA form, the CDR3 reads TGCAGCGTTGGACAGAACACTGAAGCTTTCTTT.

V is TRBV12-5 and J is TRBJ2-1; 11 nucleotides align to TRBD2. The CDR3 sequence is 15 residues long. Germline values: CDR1 LGHNT, CDR2 FRNRAP. Unmatched junction bases numbered 6, after V lost 2 bases and J lost 9 bases. For the CDR3, the DNA is TGTGCTAGTGGTTTGACTAGCGGGAGTTTAATTGAGCAGTTCTTC. This encodes CASGLTSGSLIEQFF.

This rearrangement joins TRBV6-5 to TRBJ1-1; no firm D call. CDR1 and CDR2 from the germline V gene are MNHEY and SVGAGI. Trimming took 10 bases from V and 6 from J, leaving 15 bases between them. CDR3 length: 12 residues. The CDR3 loop is CATHSSVAEAFF. Written as DNA, the CDR3 is TGTGCCACCCATTCAAGCGTGGCTGAAGCTTTCTTT.

The chain recombines TRBV6-1 with TRBJ1-4; D might be TRBD1 (5 bases). The germline gives CDR1 MNHNS, CDR2 SASEGT. The CDR3 is made up of 13 amino acids. V lost 2 bases and J lost 10, with 11 bases in between. The CDR3 loop is CASSEYGTLKLFF. Here the CDR3 DNA reads TGTGCCAGCAGTGAATACGGGACTTTAAAACTGTTTTTT.

The chain is built from TRBV6-1 and TRBJ2-3; tentatively, D is TRBD2 (5 bases). The length of the CDR3 is 14 residues. V lost 2 bases, J lost 11 bases, and 17 bases lay in between. Per germline, CDR1 MNHNS and CDR2 SASEGT. Here the CDR3 reads CASSELIFFREQYF. CDR3 coding DNA: TGTGCCAGCAGTGAACTTATTTTTTTTCGGGAGCAGTATTTT.